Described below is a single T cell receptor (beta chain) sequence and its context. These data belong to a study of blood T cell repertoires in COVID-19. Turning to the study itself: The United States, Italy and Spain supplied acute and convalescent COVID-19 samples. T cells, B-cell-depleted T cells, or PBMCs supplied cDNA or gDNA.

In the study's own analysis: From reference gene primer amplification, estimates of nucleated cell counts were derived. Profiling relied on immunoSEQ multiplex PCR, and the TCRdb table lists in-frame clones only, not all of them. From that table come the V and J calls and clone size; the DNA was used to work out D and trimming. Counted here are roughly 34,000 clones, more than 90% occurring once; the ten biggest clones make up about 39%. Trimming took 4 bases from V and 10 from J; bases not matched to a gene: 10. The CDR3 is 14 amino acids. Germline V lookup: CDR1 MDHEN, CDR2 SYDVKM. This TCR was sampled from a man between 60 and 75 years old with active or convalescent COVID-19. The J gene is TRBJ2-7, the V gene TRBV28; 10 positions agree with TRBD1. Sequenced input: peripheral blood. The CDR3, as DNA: TGTGCCAGCAGTTCCTCCTCGACAGGGGGCTATCAGTACTTC. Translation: CASSSSSTGGYQYF.